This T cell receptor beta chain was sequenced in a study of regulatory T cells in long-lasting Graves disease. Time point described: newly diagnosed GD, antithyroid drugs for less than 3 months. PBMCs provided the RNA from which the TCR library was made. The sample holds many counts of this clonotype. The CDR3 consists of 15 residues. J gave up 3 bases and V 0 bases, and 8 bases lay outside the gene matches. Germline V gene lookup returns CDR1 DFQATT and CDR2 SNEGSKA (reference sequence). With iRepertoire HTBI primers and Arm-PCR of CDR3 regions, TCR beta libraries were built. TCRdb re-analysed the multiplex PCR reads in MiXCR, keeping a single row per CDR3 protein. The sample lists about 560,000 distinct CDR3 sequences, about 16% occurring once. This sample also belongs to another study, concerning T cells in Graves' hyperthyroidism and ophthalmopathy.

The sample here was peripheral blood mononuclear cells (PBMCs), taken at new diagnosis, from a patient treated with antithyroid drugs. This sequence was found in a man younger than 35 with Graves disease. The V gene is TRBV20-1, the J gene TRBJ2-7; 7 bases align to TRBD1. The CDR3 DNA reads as TGCAGTGCTAGAGAAAGAAGGACAGGATACTACGAGCAGTACTTC. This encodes CSARERRTGYYEQYF.